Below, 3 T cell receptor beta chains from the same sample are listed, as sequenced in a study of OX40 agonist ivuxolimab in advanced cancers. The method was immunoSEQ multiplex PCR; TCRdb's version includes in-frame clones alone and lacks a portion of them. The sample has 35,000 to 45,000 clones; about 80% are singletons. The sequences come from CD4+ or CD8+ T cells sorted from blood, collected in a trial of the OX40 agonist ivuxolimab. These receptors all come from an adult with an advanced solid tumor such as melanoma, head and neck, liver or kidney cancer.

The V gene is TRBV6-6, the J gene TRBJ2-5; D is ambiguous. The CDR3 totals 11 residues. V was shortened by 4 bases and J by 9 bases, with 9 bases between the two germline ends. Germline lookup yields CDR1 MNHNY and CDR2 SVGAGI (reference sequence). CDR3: CASSFQSPQYF. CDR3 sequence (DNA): TGTGCCAGCAGTTTTCAAAGTCCCCAGTACTTC.

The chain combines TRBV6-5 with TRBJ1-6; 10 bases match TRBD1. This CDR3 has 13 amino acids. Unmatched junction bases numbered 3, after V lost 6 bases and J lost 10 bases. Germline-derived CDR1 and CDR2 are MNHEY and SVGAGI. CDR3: CASRGQGNSPLHF. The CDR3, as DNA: TGTGCCAGCAGGGGACAGGGGAACTCACCCCTCCACTTT.

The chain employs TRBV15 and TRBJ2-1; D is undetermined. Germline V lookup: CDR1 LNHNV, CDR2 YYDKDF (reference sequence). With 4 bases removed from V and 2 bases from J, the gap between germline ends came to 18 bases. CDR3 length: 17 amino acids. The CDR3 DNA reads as TGTGCCACCAGCAAGGATCTTATAGCTAGTCCCTACAATGAGCAGTTCTTC. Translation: CATSKDLIASPYNEQFF.